The rows below give T cell receptor beta chains drawn from one sample of a study of control samples from healthy donors and cancer patients. Repertoires were generated with immunoSEQ multiplex PCR, while TCRdb's copy carries only in-frame clones and drops some. The sample includes approximately 60,000 clones, 90% seen only once; the top ten take 1% to 1.5%. Sequenced input: PBMCs. These receptors originate from a woman aged 45-60 years with colorectal cancer. Both conserved end residues are part of each CDR3. D genes are given only for firm matches. Clone size appears in some rows only: once, few, many, or a class for an expanded clone.

cdr3_nt	cdr3_aa	d_call	clone_size	v_call	j_call
TGTGCCAGCAGCTTAGCGGAGGGAAAACTGTTTTTT	CASSLAEGKLFF	.	.	TRBV7-9	TRBJ1-4
TGTGCCAGCAGCTTGGGACAGGCCAAAAATCAGCCCCAGCATTTT	CASSLGQAKNQPQHF	.	.	TRBV5-8	TRBJ1-5
TGCGCCAGCACGACGGGCTTTGATTCCTCCTACGAGCAGTACTTC	CASTTGFDSSYEQYF	.	.	TRBV5-1	TRBJ2-7
TGTGCCAGCAGCCAGGACAGGGGGCAGGAGACCCAGTACTTC	CASSQDRGQETQYF	TRBD1	.	TRBV7-7	TRBJ2-5
TGTGCCAGCAGTTTCCGCGGACAGGTTGATTTACCTAATGAAAAACTGTTTTTT	CASSFRGQVDLPNEKLFF	TRBD1	.	TRBV27	TRBJ1-4
TGCGCCAGCAGCGCCACGGCGACCCAAGAGACCCAGTACTTC	CASSATATQETQYF	.	.	TRBV5-1	TRBJ2-5
TGTGCCAGCCGGGACACCTCTAGCACAGATACGCAGTATTTT	CASRDTSSTDTQYF	.	once	TRBV6-5	TRBJ2-3
TGTGCCAGTACCTCTACCGGGAACGCTTACGAGCAGTACTTC	CASTSTGNAYEQYF	.	once	TRBV19	TRBJ2-7
TGTGCCAGCAGTTACCGAGGGGACTCACCCCTCCACTTT	CASSYRGDSPLHF	.	.	TRBV7-2	TRBJ1-6
TGCAGCGTGGATTCACCGGGACTAGCGATGAGCACAGATACGCAGTATTTT	CSVDSPGLAMSTDTQYF	TRBD2	once	TRBV29-1	TRBJ2-3
TGCGCCAGCAGCTTGGACAGGCCGACGGACTATGGCTACACCTTC	CASSLDRPTDYGYTF	.	.	TRBV5-1	TRBJ1-2
TGTGCCAGCAGCCCTGACACGGACTATGGCTACACCTTC	CASSPDTDYGYTF	.	few	TRBV3-1/TRBV3-2	TRBJ1-2
TGTGCCAGCAGCCAACCACGGCGGGGATCCTACGAGCAGTACTTC	CASSQPRRGSYEQYF	.	.	TRBV7-2	TRBJ2-7